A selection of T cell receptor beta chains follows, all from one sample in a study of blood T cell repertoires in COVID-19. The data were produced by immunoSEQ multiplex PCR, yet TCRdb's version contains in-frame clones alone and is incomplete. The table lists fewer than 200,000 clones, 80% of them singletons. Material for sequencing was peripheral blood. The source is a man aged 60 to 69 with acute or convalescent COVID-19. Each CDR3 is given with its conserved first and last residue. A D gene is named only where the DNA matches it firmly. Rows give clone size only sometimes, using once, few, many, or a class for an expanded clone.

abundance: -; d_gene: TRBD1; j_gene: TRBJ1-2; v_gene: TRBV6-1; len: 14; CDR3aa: CASSFLTGRNGYTF; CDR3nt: TGTGCCAGCAGTTTTTTGACAGGGAGGAATGGCTACACCTTC
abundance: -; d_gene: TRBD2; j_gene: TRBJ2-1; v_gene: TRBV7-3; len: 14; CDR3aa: CASSQSGSADEQFF; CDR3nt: TGTGCCAGCAGCCAAAGCGGGAGCGCGGATGAGCAGTTCTTC
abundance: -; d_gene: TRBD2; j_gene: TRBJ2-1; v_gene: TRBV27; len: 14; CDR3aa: CASSFPGGDNEQFF; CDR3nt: TGTGCCAGCAGTTTCCCCGGGGGGGACAATGAGCAGTTCTTC
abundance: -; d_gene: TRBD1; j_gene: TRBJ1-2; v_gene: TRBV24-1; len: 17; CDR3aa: CATSDPPGAGGDYGYTF; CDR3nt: TGTGCCACCAGTGATCCCCCAGGGGCAGGGGGAGACTATGGCTACACCTTC
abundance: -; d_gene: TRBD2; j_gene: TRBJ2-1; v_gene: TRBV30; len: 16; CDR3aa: CAWRAPGLSSYNEQFF; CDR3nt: TGTGCCTGGAGAGCCCCGGGACTAAGCTCCTACAATGAGCAGTTCTTC
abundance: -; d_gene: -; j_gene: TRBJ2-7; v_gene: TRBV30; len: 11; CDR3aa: CAWSRVYEQYF; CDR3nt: TGTGCCTGGAGCAGGGTCTACGAGCAGTACTTC
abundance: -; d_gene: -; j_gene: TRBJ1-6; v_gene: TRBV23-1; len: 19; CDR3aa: CASSQGPFLVREGDSPLHF; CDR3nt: TGCGCTAGCAGTCAAGGCCCCTTTCTCGTCAGGGAAGGGGATTCACCCCTCCACTTT
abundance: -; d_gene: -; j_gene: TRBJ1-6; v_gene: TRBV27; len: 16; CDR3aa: CASSAYRGEGGSPLHF; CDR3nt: TGTGCCAGCAGTGCCTATAGAGGGGAGGGGGGTTCACCCCTCCACTTT
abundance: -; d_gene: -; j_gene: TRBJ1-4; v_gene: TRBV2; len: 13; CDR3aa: CASRGGWGEKLFF; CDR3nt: TGTGCCAGCAGGGGGGGTTGGGGTGAAAAACTGTTTTTT
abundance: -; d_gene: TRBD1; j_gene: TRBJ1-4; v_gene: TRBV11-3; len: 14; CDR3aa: CASSKGQWGEKLFF; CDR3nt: TGTGCCAGCAGCAAGGGACAGTGGGGTGAAAAACTGTTTTTT
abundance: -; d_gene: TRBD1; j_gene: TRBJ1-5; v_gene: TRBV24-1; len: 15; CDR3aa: CATSDPTGGNQPQHF; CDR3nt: TGTGCCACCAGTGATCCGACAGGGGGCAATCAGCCCCAGCATTTT
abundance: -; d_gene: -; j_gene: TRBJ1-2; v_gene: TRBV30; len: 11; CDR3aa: CAWSPGNGYTF; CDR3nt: TGTGCCTGGAGTCCGGGGAATGGCTACACCTTC
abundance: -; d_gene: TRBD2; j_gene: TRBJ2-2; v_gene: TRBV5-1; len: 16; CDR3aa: CASSLLLAGDIGELFF; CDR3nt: TGCGCCAGCAGCTTGTTACTAGCGGGGGATATCGGGGAGCTGTTTTTT
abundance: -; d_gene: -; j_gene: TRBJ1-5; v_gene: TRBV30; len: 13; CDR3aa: CAWSAGAYQPQHF; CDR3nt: TGTGCCTGGAGTGCTGGGGCTTATCAGCCCCAGCATTTT
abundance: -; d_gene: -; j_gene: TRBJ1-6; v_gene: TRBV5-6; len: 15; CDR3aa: CASSDPGGKGSPLHF; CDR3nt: TGTGCCAGCAGCGATCCGGGGGGGAAAGGTTCACCCCTCCACTTT
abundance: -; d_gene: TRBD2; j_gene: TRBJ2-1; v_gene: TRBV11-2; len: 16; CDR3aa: CASRPPSGGLYNEQFF; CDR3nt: TGTGCCAGCAGACCCCCTAGCGGGGGGCTCTACAATGAGCAGTTCTTC
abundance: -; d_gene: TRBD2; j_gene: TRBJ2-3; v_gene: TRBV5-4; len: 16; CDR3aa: CASSLGGRARTDTQYF; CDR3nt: TGTGCCAGCAGCTTGGGTGGGAGGGCCCGCACAGATACGCAGTATTTT
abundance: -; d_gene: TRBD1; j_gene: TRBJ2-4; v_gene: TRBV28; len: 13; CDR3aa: CASSSRTGGIQYF; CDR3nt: TGTGCCAGCAGTTCCCGGACAGGTGGCATTCAGTACTTC
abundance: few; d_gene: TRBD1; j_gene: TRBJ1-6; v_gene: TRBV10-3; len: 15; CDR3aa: CAIRPDRGQESPLHF; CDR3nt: TGTGCCATCAGACCGGACAGGGGGCAAGAGTCACCCCTCCACTTT
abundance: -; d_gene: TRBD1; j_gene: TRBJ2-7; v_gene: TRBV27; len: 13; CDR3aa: CASSFRTGGEQYF; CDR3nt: TGTGCCAGCAGTTTTCGGACAGGGGGGGAGCAGTACTTC
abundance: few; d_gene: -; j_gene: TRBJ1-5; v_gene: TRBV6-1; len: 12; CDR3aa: CASSESLLPQHF; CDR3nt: TGTGCCAGCAGTGAATCTCTCTTGCCCCAGCATTTT
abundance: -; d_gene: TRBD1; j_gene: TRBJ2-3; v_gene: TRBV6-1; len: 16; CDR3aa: CASSVGTPTGGDTQYF; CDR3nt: TGTGCCAGCAGTGTTGGAACCCCGACAGGGGGGGATACGCAGTATTTT
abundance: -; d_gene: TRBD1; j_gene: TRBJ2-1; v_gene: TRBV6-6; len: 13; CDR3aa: CALNRGRGNEQFF; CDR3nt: TGTGCCCTAAACAGGGGGCGAGGGAATGAGCAGTTCTTC
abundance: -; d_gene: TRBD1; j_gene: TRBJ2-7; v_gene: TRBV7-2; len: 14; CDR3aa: CASSLYRGSYEQYF; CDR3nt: TGTGCCAGCAGCTTATACAGGGGAAGCTACGAGCAGTACTTC
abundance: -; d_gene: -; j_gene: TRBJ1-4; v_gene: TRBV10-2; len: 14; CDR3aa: CASSEWGGFEKLFF; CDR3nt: TGCGCCAGCAGTGAGTGGGGGGGATTTGAAAAACTGTTTTTT
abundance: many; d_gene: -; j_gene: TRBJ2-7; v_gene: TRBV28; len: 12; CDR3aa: CASSFQNYEQYF; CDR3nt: TGTGCCAGCAGTTTCCAAAACTACGAGCAGTACTTC
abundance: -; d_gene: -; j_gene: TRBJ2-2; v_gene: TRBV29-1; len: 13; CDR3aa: CSVGQGNSGELFF; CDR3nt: TGCAGCGTGGGCCAGGGGAATTCCGGGGAGCTGTTTTTT
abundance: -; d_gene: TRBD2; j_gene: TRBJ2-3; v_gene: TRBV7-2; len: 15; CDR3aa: CASSSGLAEGYTQYF; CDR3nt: TGTGCCAGCAGCTCGGGACTAGCGGAGGGGTATACGCAGTATTTT
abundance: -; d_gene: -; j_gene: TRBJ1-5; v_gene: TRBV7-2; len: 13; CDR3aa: CASSLARDQPQHF; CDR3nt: TGTGCCAGCAGCTTAGCCAGGGATCAGCCCCAGCATTTT
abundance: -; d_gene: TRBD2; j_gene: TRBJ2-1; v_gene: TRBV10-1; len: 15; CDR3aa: CASSKVAGVGYEQFF; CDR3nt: TGCGCCAGCAGCAAAGTAGCGGGAGTAGGGTATGAGCAGTTCTTC
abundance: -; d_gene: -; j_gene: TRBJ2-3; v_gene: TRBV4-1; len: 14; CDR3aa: CASSQPRPADTQYF; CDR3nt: TGCGCCAGCAGCCAACCTAGACCCGCGGATACGCAGTATTTT
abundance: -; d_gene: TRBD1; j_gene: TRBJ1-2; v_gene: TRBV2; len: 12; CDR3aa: CASQQGAGGYTF; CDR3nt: TGTGCCAGTCAACAGGGGGCTGGGGGCTACACCTTC
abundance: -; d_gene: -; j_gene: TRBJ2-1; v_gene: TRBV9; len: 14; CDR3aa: CASSVGLVYNEQFF; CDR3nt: TGTGCCAGCAGCGTAGGACTAGTCTACAATGAGCAGTTCTTC
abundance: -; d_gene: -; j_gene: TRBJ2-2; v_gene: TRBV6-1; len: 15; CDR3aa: CASREGGVIAGELFF; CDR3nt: TGTGCCAGCAGAGAAGGGGGGGTAATTGCCGGGGAGCTGTTTTTT
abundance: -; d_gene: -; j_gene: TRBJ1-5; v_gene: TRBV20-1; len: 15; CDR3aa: CSASQGPRGNQPQHF; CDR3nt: TGCAGTGCTAGTCAGGGGCCTAGGGGCAATCAGCCCCAGCATTTT
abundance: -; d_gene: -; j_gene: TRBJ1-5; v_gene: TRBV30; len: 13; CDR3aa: CAWSVQGNQPQHF; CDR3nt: TGTGCCTGGAGCGTTCAGGGGAATCAGCCCCAGCATTTT
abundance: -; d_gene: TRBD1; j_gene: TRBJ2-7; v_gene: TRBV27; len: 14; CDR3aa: CASSPWDRAYEQYF; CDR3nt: TGTGCCAGCAGTCCCTGGGACAGGGCATACGAGCAGTACTTC
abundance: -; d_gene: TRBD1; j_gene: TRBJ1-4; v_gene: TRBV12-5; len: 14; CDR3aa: CASGRDRGQEKLFF; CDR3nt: TGTGCTAGTGGACGGGACAGGGGGCAGGAAAAACTGTTTTTT
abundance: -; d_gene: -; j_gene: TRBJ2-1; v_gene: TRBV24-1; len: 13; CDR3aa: CATGDTVVNEQFF; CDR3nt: TGTGCCACCGGGGACACGGTTGTCAATGAGCAGTTCTTC
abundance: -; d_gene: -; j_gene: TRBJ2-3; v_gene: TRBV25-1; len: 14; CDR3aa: CASSSDRLGDTQYF; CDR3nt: TGTGCCAGCAGTAGCGACAGGCTTGGAGATACGCAGTATTTT
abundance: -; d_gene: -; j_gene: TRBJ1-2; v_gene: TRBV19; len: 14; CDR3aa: CASSPPSQGYGYTF; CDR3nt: TGTGCCAGTAGTCCCCCCTCCCAGGGCTATGGCTACACCTTC
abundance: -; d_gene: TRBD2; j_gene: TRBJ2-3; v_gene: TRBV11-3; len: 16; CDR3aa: CASSLELAGVTDTQYF; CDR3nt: TGTGCCAGCAGCTTAGAGCTAGCGGGGGTCACAGATACGCAGTATTTT
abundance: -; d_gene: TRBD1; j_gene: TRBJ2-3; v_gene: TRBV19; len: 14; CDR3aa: CASSIGTGEHTQYF; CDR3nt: TGTGCCAGTAGTATCGGGACAGGGGAGCATACGCAGTATTTT
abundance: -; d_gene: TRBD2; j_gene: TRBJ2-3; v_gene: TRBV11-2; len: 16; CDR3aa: CASSLSLGGVADTQYF; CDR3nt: TGTGCCAGCAGCCTATCCCTCGGGGGGGTGGCAGATACGCAGTATTTT
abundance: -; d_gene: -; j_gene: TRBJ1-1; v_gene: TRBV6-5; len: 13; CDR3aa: CASSSRMNTEAFF; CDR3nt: TGTGCCAGCAGTTCGAGGATGAACACTGAAGCTTTCTTT
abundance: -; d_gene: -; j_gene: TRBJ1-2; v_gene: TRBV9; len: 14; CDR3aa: CASSVVGAHYGYTF; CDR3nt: TGTGCCAGCAGCGTAGTAGGAGCCCACTATGGCTACACCTTC